The clone carrying this T cell receptor beta chain turned up a few times. Antigen unknown. These data originate in a study of beta chain features in type 1 diabetes. Looking at the study overall: The study found patients and healthy donors alike in age, gender and cell yields. Whole-study findings and limits: The question left open here concerned HLA type influencing TCRB rearrangement. TCRB CDR3 length was moderately but significantly reduced in all four CD4+ subsets of Type 1 diabetes patients.

Purities over 98% were achieved in all sorted populations. CDR1 is SGHRS, CDR2 YFSETQ, per germline. The CDR3 consists of 16 residues. Losses at the gene ends were 4 bases for V and 4 bases for J; bases not matched to a gene: 10. Sequenced material consisted of expressed TCRB transcripts (all of the isolated RNA was reverse transcribed). TCRdb's table, derived via immunoSEQ multiplex PCR, lists solely in-frame clones and lacks some. The data contain around 430,000 clones, 30% of them singletons. The source of this sequence is a man aged 18 to 30 in good health. Input material: naive CD4+ T cells from blood. V and J are TRBV5-1 and TRBJ2-3, with 9 bases aligning to TRBD1. The CDR3 region is CASSLVDRGPADTQYF. CDR3 DNA: TGCGCCAGCAGCCTGGTGGACAGGGGTCCGGCAGATACGCAGTATTTT. Full variable domain (rest looked up from reference TRBV5-1 and TRBJ2-3): KAGVTQTPRYLIKTRGQQVTLSCSPISGHRSVSWYQQTPGQGLQFLFEYFSETQRNKGNFPGRFSGRQFSNSRSEMNVSTLELGDSALYLCASSLVDRGPADTQYFGPGTRLTVL.